This TCR beta chain emerged from a study of vaccination effects on CD4 cells after COVID-19. Study-wide context: Post-vaccine sampling took place a median of 72 days after the second dose.

Here immunoSEQ multiplex PCR was the method, and the copy in TCRdb shows in-frame clones only, minus some. Of roughly 27,000 clones listed, over 65% are singletons. Before sequencing took place, the ViraFEST assay used viral peptide pools to expand antigen-specific CD4+ T cells. Having been cultured for 9 to 11 days, the cells underwent CD4+ T cell isolation. Subjects were given two BNT162b2 or mRNA-1273 vaccine doses. None of the vaccinated had previously contracted SARS-CoV-2, and their nucleocapsid antibodies tested negative. PBMC were cultured at some 2.1 million per well with 10 IU/ml IL-2 and around 10 ug/ml peptides. The V gene lost 1 base and the J gene lost 0 bases, with 6 bases spanning the gap. Germline V lookup: CDR1 SQVTM, CDR2 ANQGSEA. There are 13 residues in the CDR3. Remarks on this clone: Its antigen is still unknown.

Study-level results: Marked contraction was observed in infection-induced and vaccine-induced clones late after vaccination.

V and J are TRBV29-1 and TRBJ1-1; no clear D gene. This TCR was sampled from a human donor who received a COVID-19 vaccine. Here the sequenced sample was CD4+ T cells from PBMCs cultured with HCoV-NL63 spike peptides, taken after COVID-19 vaccination. The CDR3 sequence is CSVEGVLNTEAFF. The CDR3 bases are TGCAGCGTTGAAGGGGTCTTGAACACTGAAGCTTTCTTT.